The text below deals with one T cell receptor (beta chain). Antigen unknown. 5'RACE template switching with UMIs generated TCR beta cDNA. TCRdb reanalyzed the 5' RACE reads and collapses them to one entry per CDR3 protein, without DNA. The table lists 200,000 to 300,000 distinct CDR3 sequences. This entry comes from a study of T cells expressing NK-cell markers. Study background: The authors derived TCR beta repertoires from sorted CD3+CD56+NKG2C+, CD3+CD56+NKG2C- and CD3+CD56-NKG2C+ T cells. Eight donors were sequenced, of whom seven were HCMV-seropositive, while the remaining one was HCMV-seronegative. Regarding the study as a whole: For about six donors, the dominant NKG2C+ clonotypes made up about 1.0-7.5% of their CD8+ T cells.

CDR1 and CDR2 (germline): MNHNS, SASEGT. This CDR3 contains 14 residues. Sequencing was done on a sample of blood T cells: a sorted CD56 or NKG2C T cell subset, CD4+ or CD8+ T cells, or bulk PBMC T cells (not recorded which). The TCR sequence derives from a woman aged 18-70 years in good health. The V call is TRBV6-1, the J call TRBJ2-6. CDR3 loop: CASQRGSGANVLTF.